Listed below are T cell receptor beta chains from one sample, sequenced in a study of blood T cell repertoires in COVID-19. Profiled with immunoSEQ multiplex PCR; TCRdb holds only in-frame clones, not every one. The sample includes a few hundred thousand clones, 85% to 90% of them seen just once. Sequenced material: peripheral blood. The receptor set was obtained from a woman in her sixties with COVID-19, enrolled during active disease. CDR3s include the opening cysteine and the closing phenylalanine or tryptophan. Fields, in order: D gene, V gene, clone size, CDR3 protein. A D gene is named only where the DNA matches it firmly. Clone size is not always given. Where it is, it says once, few, many or a class for expanded clones.

d_gene: .
v_gene: TRBV2
abundance: .
CDR3aa: CASTRHRASGETQYF

d_gene: TRBD1
v_gene: TRBV4-2
abundance: .
CDR3aa: CASSQETGISGNTIYF

d_gene: TRBD1
v_gene: TRBV6-4
abundance: .
CDR3aa: CASRTDRGEEPLHF

d_gene: .
v_gene: TRBV5-1
abundance: .
CDR3aa: CASSLASMMNTEAFF

d_gene: TRBD1
v_gene: TRBV12-3/TRBV12-4
abundance: .
CDR3aa: CASSDRGPGYTF

d_gene: .
v_gene: TRBV18
abundance: .
CDR3aa: CASSPSGDNQPQHF

d_gene: .
v_gene: TRBV3-1/TRBV3-2
abundance: .
CDR3aa: CASSHGAQGNEQYF

d_gene: .
v_gene: TRBV7-2
abundance: .
CDR3aa: CASSPGGSNQPQHF

d_gene: TRBD1
v_gene: TRBV5-1
abundance: .
CDR3aa: CASSLQTGDQETQYF

d_gene: .
v_gene: TRBV11-2
abundance: few
CDR3aa: CASSLSPRTWAQETQYF

d_gene: .
v_gene: TRBV5-5
abundance: .
CDR3aa: CASSLSSRVEQYF

d_gene: TRBD1
v_gene: TRBV7-9
abundance: .
CDR3aa: CASSLPGTGLRETQYF

d_gene: .
v_gene: TRBV29-1
abundance: .
CDR3aa: CSVALGTANYGYTF

d_gene: .
v_gene: TRBV14
abundance: .
CDR3aa: CASSQNRDSAGYTF

d_gene: TRBD1
v_gene: TRBV27
abundance: .
CDR3aa: CASSLGQGGGYTF

d_gene: .
v_gene: TRBV7-8
abundance: .
CDR3aa: CASSLARQGSEQYF

d_gene: .
v_gene: TRBV7-3
abundance: .
CDR3aa: CASSLERWGRGADTQYF

d_gene: .
v_gene: TRBV11-3
abundance: .
CDR3aa: CASSLEGRWEAGTDTQYF

d_gene: .
v_gene: TRBV4-3
abundance: .
CDR3aa: CASSQDMAPLSGPNYGYTF

d_gene: .
v_gene: TRBV4-3
abundance: once
CDR3aa: CASSQTSRGTDTQYF

d_gene: TRBD2
v_gene: TRBV3-1/TRBV3-2
abundance: .
CDR3aa: CASSPTSGGTYEQYF

d_gene: TRBD1
v_gene: TRBV2
abundance: .
CDR3aa: CASRGTTGGAYGYTF

d_gene: .
v_gene: TRBV30
abundance: .
CDR3aa: CAWSLVQGGGYTF

d_gene: TRBD1
v_gene: TRBV6-5
abundance: .
CDR3aa: CASRRQGRFYGYTF

d_gene: .
v_gene: TRBV5-5
abundance: .
CDR3aa: CASSLVARGTGANVLTF

d_gene: TRBD1
v_gene: TRBV10-2
abundance: .
CDR3aa: CASSEQGGFNEQYF

d_gene: TRBD1
v_gene: TRBV11-2
abundance: once
CDR3aa: CASSLVSGTGVNYGYTF

d_gene: .
v_gene: TRBV19
abundance: .
CDR3aa: CASSIGRGAYNSPLHF

d_gene: .
v_gene: TRBV10-3
abundance: .
CDR3aa: CAISEGSPGTSEQYF

d_gene: TRBD2
v_gene: TRBV5-1
abundance: few
CDR3aa: CASSLTAGGNEQFF

d_gene: TRBD1
v_gene: TRBV19
abundance: .
CDR3aa: CASSTGQGNSPLHF

d_gene: .
v_gene: TRBV3-1/TRBV3-2
abundance: .
CDR3aa: CASSQIPLSQPQHF

d_gene: .
v_gene: TRBV9
abundance: .
CDR3aa: CASRRTAGELFF

d_gene: .
v_gene: TRBV19
abundance: .
CDR3aa: CASSIPARGTQETQYF

d_gene: TRBD1
v_gene: TRBV9
abundance: few
CDR3aa: CASSVYADRDDYGYTF

d_gene: TRBD1
v_gene: TRBV7-9
abundance: once
CDR3aa: CASSFTGESTQPQHF

d_gene: TRBD1
v_gene: TRBV19
abundance: once
CDR3aa: CASSRKDRGIYEQYF

d_gene: TRBD1
v_gene: TRBV9
abundance: .
CDR3aa: CASSPRSGRGRRDTEAFF

d_gene: .
v_gene: TRBV4-3
abundance: .
CDR3aa: CASSQRREGLSYNEQFF

d_gene: .
v_gene: TRBV14
abundance: .
CDR3aa: CASSQVANTIYF

d_gene: TRBD2
v_gene: TRBV19
abundance: .
CDR3aa: CASSISGGGSYNEQFF

d_gene: .
v_gene: TRBV29-1
abundance: .
CDR3aa: CSVDSNTGELFF

d_gene: .
v_gene: TRBV5-1
abundance: .
CDR3aa: CASSPRGYNEQFF

d_gene: TRBD1
v_gene: TRBV20-1
abundance: .
CDR3aa: CSASGTGEINQPQHF

d_gene: .
v_gene: TRBV12-3/TRBV12-4
abundance: .
CDR3aa: CASSRRGYGYTF

d_gene: .
v_gene: TRBV6-1
abundance: .
CDR3aa: CASSDRSHQPQHF